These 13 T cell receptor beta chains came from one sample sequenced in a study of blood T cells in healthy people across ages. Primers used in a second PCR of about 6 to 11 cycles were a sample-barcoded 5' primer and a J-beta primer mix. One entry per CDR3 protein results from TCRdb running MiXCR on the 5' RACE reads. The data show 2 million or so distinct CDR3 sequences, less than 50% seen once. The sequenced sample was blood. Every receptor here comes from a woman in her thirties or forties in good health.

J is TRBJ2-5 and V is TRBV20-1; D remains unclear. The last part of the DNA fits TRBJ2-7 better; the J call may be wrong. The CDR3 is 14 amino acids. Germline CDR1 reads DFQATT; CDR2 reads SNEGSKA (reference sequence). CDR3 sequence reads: CSARSESPLYEQYF. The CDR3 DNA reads TGCAGTGCTAGGTCAGAAAGCCCCCTTTACGAGCAGTACTTC.

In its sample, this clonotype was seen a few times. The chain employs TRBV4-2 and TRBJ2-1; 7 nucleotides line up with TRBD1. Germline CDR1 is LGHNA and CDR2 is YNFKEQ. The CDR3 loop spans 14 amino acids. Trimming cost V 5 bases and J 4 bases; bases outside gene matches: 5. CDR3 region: CASSATGYYNEQFF. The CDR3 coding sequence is TGTGCCAGCAGCGCGACAGGGTATTACAATGAGCAGTTCTTC.

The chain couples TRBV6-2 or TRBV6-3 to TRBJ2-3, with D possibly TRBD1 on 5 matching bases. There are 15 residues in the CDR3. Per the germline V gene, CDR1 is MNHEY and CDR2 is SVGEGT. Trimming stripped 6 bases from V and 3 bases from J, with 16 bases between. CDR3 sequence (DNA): TGTGCCAGCAGAGTGGACACCCCTTCTACAGATACGCAGTATTTT. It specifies CASRVDTPSTDTQYF.

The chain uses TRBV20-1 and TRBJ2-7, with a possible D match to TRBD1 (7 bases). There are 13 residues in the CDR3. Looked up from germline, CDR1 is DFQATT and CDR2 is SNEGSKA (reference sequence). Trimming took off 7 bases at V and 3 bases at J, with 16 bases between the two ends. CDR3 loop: CSGGGGGYYEQYF. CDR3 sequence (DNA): TGCAGTGGAGGAGGGGGCGGTTACTACGAGCAGTACTTC.

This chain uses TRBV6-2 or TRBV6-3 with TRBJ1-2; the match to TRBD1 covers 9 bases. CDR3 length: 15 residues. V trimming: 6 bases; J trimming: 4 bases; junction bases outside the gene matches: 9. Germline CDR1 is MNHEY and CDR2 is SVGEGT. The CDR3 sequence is CASRGAGTGSYGYTF. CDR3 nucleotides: TGTGCCAGCAGGGGGGCCGGGACAGGGAGCTATGGCTACACCTTC.

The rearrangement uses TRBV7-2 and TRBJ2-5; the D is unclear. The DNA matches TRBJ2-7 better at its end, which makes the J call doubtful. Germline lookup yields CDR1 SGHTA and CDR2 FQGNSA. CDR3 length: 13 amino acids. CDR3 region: CASSLAPSNEQYF. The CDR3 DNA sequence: TGTGCCAGCAGCTTAGCGCCGAGTAACGAGCAGTACTTC.

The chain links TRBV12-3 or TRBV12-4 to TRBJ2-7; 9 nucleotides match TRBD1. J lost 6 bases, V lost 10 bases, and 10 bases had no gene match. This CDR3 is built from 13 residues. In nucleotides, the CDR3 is TGTGCCACCAGCGACAGGGGGGGGTCCGAGCAGTACTTC. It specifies CATSDRGGSEQYF.

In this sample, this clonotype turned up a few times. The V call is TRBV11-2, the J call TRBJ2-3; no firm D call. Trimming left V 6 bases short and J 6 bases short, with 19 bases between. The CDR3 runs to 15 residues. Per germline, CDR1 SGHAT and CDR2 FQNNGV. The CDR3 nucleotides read TGTGCCAGCAGTCAAATGGCCTCCCACGGGGATACGCAGTATTTT. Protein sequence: CASSQMASHGDTQYF.

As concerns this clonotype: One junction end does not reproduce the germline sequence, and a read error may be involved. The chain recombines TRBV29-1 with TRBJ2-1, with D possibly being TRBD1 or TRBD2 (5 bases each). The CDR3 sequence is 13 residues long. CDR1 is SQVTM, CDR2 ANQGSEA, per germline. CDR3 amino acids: CSAQVGTYNEQVF. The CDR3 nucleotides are TGCAGCGCCCAGGTGGGGACCTACAATGAGCAGGTCTTC.

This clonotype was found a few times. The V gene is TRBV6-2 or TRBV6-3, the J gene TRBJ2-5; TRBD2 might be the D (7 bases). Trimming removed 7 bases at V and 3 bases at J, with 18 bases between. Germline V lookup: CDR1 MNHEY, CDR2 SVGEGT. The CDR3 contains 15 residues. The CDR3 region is CASILDGGPKETQYF. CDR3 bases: TGTGCCAGCATTTTAGACGGGGGGCCCAAAGAGACCCAGTACTTC.

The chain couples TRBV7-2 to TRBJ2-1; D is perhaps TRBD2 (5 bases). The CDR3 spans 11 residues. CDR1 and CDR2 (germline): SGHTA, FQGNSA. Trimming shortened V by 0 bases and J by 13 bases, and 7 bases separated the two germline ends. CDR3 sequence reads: CASSLAGDQFF. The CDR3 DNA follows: TGTGCCAGCAGCTTAGCCGGGGATCAGTTCTTC.

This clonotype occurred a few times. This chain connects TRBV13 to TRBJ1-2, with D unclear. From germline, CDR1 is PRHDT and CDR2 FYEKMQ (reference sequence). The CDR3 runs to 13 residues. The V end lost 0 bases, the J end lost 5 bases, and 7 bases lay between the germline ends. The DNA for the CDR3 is TGTGCCAGCAGCTTAGGCAGCTTTTATGGCTACACCTTC. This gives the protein CASSLGSFYGYTF.

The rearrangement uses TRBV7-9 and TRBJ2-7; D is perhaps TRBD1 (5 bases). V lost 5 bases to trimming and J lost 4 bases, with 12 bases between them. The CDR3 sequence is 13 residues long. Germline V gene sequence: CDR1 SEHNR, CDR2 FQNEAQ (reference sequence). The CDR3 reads CASSVPSGYEQYF. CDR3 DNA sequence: TGTGCCAGCAGCGTACCGTCAGGGTACGAGCAGTACTTC.